This T cell receptor (beta chain) comes out of a study of blood T cell repertoires in COVID-19. TCRdb's copy holds only in-frame clones and misses some; the assay was immunoSEQ multiplex PCR. The sample lists about 130,000 clones, 80% to 85% occurring once. The source material was peripheral blood. The source of this sequence is a woman aged 60-70 years with active or convalescent COVID-19.

CDR3 sequence (DNA): TGTGCCAGTAGATCCCCCCGAGGTCCCACAGATACGCAGTATTTT. It is translated as CASRSPRGPTDTQYF. This rearrangement joins TRBV19 to TRBJ2-3; no firm D call. The CDR3 has 15 residues. Between the trimmed V and J ends, which lost 6 bases and 2 bases, there was a span of 15 bases. The germline V gene has CDR1 LNHDA and CDR2 SQIVND (reference sequence).